The present T cell receptor (beta chain) was sequenced within a study of blood T cells in healthy people across ages. This clonotype has only a few counts. A second about 7 to 11 cycle PCR used barcoded and J-beta primers. TCRdb itself ran the 5' RACE reads through MiXCR, one entry per CDR3 protein. The table lists about 1.1 million distinct CDR3 sequences, around two fifths of them singletons. Germline V gives CDR1 SGHDT, CDR2 YYEEEE. The ends were cut back, 0 bases at V and 15 bases at J, with 16 bases in the middle. The CDR3 sequence is 13 residues long. This sequence joins TRBV5-6 and TRBJ2-1; maybe TRBD1 (5 bases). The sample taken for sequencing was blood. The receptor was derived from a man between 18 and 29 years old in good health. CDR3 loop: CASSLGNGQGMFF. The CDR3 nucleotides read TGTGCCAGCAGCTTGGGGAACGGGCAGGGAATGTTCTTC.